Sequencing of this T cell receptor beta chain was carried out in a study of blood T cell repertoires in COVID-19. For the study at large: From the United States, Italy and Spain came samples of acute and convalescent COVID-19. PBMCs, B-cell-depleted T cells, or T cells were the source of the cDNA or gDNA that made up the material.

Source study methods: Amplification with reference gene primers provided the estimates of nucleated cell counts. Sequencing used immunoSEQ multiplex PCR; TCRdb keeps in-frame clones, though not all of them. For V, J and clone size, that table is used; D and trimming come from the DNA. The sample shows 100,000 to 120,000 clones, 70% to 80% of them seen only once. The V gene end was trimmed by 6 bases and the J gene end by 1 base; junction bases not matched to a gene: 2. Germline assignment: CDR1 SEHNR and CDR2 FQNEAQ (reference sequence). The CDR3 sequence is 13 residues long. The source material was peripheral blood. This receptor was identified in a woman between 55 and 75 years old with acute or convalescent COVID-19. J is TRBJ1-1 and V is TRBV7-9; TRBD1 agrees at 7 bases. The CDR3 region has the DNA TGTGCCAGCAGAAGGGACAGGAACACTGAAGCTTTCTTT. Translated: CASRRDRNTEAFF.